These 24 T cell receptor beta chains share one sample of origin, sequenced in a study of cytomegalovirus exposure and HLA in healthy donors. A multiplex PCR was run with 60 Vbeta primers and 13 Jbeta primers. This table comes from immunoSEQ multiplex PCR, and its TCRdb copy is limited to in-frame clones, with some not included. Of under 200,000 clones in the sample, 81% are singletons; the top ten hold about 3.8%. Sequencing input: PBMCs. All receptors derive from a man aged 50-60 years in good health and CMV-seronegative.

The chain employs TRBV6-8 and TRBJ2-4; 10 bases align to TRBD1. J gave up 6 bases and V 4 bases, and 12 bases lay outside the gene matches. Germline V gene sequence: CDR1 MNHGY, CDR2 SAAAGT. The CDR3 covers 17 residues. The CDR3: CASSWVDRGRLRNIQYF. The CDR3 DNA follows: TGTGCCAGCAGTTGGGTCGACAGGGGGCGTTTGAGAAACATTCAGTACTTC.

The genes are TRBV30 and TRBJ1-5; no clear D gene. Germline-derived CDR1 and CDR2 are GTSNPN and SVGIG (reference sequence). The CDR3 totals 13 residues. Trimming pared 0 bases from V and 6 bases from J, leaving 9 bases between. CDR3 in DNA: TGTGCCTGGAGTGTGGCACGTACTCAGCCCCAGCATTTT. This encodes CAWSVARTQPQHF.

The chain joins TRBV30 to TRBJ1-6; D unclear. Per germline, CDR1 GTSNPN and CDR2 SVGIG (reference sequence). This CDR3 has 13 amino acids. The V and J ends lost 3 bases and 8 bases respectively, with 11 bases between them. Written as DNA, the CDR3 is TGTGCCTGGAGGCGGGTATTGGATTCACCCCTCCACTTT. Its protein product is CAWRRVLDSPLHF.

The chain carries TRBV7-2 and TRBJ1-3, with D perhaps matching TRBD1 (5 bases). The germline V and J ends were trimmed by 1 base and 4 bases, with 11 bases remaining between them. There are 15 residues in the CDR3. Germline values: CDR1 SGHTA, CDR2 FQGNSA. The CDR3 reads CASSLGWGAGNTIYF. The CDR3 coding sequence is TGTGCCAGCAGCTTAGGATGGGGCGCCGGAAACACCATATATTTT.

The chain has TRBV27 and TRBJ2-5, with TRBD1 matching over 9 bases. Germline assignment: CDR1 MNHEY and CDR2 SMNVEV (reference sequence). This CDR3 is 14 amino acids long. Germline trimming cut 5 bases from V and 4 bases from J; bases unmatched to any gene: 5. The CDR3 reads CASSTGQGLETQYF. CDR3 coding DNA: TGTGCCAGCAGTACCGGACAGGGGTTAGAGACCCAGTACTTC.

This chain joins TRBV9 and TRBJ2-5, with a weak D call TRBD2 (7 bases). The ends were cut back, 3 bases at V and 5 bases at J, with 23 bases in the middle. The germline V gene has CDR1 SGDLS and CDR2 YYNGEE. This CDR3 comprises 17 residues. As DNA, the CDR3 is TGTGCCAGCAGCGAGGATGGGGCGTGGGGGGGCCAGGAGACCCAGTACTTC. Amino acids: CASSEDGAWGGQETQYF.

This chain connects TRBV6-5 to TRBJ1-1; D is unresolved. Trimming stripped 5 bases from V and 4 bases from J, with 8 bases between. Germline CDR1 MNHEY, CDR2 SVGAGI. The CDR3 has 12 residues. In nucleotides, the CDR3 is TGTGCCAGCAGTGCCCCAGGCACTGAAGCTTTCTTT. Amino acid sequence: CASSAPGTEAFF.

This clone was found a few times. The CDR3 loop reads CASSRGRGGAAFF. CDR3 nucleotide sequence: TGTGCCAGCAGCCGGGGGAGGGGCGGCGCAGCTTTCTTT. The J gene is TRBJ1-1, the V gene TRBV7-9; D may be TRBD1 (5 bases). V was cut by 5 bases and J by 10 bases, with 17 bases left in between. This CDR3 region has 13 residues. CDR1 is SEHNR, CDR2 FQNEAQ, per germline (reference sequence). Drawing the rest from reference TRBV7-9 and TRBJ1-1, the complete variable domain is DTGVSQNPRHKITKRGQNVTFRCDPISEHNRLYWYRQTLGQGPEFLTYFQNEAQLEKSRLLSDRFSAERPKGSFSTLEIQRTEQGDSAMYLCASSRGRGGAAFFGQGTRLTVV.

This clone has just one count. The CDR3 region is CASSEPRRGEKLFF. CDR3 DNA: TGTGCCAGCAGTGAACCCCGTCGAGGAGAAAAACTGTTTTTT. The chain employs TRBV6-1 and TRBJ1-4; D gene unclear. The CDR3 covers 14 residues. Trimming took 2 bases from V and 8 from J, leaving 12 bases between them. Germline loops: CDR1 MNHNS, CDR2 SASEGT.

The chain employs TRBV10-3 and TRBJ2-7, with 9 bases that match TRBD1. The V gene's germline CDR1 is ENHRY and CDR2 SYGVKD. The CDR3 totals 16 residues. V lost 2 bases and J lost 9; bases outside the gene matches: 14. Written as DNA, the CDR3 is TGTGCCATCAGTGAGACTAGTCCGGGACAGGGAAGGGGGCAGTACTTC. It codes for CAISETSPGQGRGQYF.

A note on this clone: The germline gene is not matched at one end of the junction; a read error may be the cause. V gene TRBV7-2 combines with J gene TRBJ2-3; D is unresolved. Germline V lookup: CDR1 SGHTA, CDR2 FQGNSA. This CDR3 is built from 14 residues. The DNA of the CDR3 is TGTGCCAGCACCTTAGGGTCGGGTACAGATACGCAGTATTTT. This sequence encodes CASTLGSGTDTQYF.

The CDR3 sequence: CASSVDDRQGRYGYTF. DNA of the CDR3: TGTGCCAGCAGCGTAGACGATAGACAGGGAAGATATGGCTACACCTTC. This chain links TRBV9 with TRBJ1-2, with 7 bases aligning to TRBD1. Germline CDR1 is SGDLS and CDR2 is YYNGEE. This CDR3 has 16 residues. J was trimmed by 5 bases and V by 0 bases; bases with no gene match: 10. Variable domain in full (rest from reference TRBV9 and TRBJ1-2): DSGVTQTPKHLITATGQRVTLRCSPRSGDLSVYWYQQSLDQGLQFLIQYYNGEERAKGNILERFSAQQFPDLHSELNLSSLELGDSALYFCASSVDDRQGRYGYTFGSGTRLTVV.

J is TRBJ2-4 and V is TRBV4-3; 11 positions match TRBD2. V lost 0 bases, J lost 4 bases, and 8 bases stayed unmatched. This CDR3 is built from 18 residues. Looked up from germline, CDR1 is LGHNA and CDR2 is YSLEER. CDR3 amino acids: CASSQDYGTSGSKNIQYF. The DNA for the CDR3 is TGCGCCAGCAGCCAAGATTACGGGACTAGCGGCAGTAAAAACATTCAGTACTTC.

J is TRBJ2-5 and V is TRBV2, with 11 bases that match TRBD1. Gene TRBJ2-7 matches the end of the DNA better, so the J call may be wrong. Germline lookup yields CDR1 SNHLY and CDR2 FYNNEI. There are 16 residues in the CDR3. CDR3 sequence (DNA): TGTGCCAGCAGTGACAGCGTGGGGACAGGGGGCTACGAGCAGTACTTC. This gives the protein CASSDSVGTGGYEQYF.

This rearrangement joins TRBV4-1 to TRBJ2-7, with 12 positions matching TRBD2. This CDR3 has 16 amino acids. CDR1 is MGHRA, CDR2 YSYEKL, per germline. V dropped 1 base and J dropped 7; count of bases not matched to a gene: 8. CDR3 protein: CASSQGRLAGENEQYF. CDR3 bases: TGCGCCAGCAGCCAAGGGAGACTAGCGGGGGAAAATGAGCAGTACTTC.

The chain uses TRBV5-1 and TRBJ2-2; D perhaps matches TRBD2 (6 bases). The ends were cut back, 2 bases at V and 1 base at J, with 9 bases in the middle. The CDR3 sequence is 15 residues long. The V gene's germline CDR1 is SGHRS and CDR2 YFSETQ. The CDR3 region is CASSLRRENTGELFF. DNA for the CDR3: TGCGCCAGCAGCTTACGGCGGGAGAACACCGGGGAGCTGTTTTTT.

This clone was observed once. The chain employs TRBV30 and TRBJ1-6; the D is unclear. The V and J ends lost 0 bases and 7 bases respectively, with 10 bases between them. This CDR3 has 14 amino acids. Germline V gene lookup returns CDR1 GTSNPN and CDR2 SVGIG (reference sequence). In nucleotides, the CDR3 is TGTGCCTGGAGTGTGCCCCGCGGCAATTCACCCCTCCACTTT. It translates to CAWSVPRGNSPLHF.

The CDR3 loop is CASSATGALNTGELFF. The CDR3 nucleotides are TGTGCCAGCAGTGCGACAGGGGCTTTGAACACCGGGGAGCTGTTTTTT. The chain employs TRBV2 and TRBJ2-2, with 8 bases aligning to TRBD1. Trimming removed 4 bases from V and 1 base from J; junction bases left unmatched: 5. The CDR3 totals 16 residues. Germline V gives CDR1 SNHLY, CDR2 FYNNEI.

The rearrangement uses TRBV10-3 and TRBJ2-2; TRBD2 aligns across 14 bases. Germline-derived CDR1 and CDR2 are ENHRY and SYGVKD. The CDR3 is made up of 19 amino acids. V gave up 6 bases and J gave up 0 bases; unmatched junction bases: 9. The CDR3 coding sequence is TGTGCCATCAGCAAAGGACTAGCGGGGGGTAAAGCGAACACCGGGGAGCTGTTTTTT. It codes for CAISKGLAGGKANTGELFF.

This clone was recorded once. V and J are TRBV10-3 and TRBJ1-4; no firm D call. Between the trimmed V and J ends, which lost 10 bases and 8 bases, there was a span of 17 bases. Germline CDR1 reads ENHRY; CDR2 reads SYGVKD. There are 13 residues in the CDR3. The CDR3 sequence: CATSPGEGEKLFF. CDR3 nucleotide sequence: TGTGCCACTTCGCCGGGTGAGGGAGAAAAACTGTTTTTT.

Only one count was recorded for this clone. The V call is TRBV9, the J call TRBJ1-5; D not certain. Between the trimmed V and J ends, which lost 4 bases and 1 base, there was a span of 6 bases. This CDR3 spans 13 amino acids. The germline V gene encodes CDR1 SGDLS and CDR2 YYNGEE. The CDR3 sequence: CASSPGSNQPQHF. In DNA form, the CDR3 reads TGTGCCAGCAGCCCGGGGAGCAATCAGCCCCAGCATTTT.

Here the CDR3 DNA reads TGTGCCAGCAGCTCATCGACAGGTGGGTTTGAGCAGTTCTTC. Translating gives CASSSSTGGFEQFF. The rearrangement uses TRBV7-2 and TRBJ2-1; D perhaps matches TRBD1 (6 bases). Deletions cut 4 bases from V and 9 bases from J, with 16 bases between. There are 14 residues in the CDR3. Germline CDR1 and CDR2: SGHTA and FQGNSA.

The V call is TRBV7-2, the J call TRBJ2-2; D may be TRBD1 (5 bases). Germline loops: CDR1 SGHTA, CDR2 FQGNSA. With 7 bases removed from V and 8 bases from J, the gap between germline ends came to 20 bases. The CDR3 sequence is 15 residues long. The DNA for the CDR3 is TGTGCCAGCACGAACAAGGCAGGGTCAGGTGGGGAGCTGTTTTTT. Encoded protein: CASTNKAGSGGELFF.

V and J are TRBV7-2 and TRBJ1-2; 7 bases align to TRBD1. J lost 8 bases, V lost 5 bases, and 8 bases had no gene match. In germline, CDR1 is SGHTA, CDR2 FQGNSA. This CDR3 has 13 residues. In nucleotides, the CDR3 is TGTGCCAGCAGCATAGAAACAGGGGACGGCTACACCTTC. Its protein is CASSIETGDGYTF.